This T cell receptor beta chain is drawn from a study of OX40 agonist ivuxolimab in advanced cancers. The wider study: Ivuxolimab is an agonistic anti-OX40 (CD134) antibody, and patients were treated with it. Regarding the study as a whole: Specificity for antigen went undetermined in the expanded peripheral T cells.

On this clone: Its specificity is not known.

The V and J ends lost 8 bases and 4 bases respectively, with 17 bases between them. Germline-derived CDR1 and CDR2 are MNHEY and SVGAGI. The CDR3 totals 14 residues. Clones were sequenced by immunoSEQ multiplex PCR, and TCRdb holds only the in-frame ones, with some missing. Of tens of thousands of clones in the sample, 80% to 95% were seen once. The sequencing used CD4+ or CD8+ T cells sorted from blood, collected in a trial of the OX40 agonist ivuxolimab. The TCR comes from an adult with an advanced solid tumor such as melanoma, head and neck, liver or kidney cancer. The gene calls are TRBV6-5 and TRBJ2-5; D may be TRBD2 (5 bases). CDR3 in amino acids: CASREGSMVETQYF. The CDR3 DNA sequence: TGTGCCAGCCGAGAGGGATCAATGGTAGAGACCCAGTACTTC.